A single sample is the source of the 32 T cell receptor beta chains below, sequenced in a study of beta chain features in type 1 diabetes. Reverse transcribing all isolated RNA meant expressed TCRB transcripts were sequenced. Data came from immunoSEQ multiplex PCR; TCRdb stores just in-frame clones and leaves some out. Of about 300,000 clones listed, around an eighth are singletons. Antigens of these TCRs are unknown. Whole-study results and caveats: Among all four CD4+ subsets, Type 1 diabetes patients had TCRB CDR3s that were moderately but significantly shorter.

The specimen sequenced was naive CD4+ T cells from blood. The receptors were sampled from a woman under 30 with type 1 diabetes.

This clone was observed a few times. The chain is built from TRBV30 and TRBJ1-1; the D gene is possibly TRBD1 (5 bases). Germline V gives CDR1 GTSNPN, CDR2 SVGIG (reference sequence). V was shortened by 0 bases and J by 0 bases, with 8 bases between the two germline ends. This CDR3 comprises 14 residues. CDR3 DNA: TGTGCCTGGAGTGTACAGGTGTTGAACACTGAAGCTTTCTTT. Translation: CAWSVQVLNTEAFF.

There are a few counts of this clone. CDR3: CASSDGSGSSYNEQFF. CDR3 bases: TGTGCCAGCAGTGACGGCTCGGGAAGCTCCTACAATGAGCAGTTCTTC. The chain combines TRBV6-1 with TRBJ2-1; D is perhaps TRBD2 (5 bases). The V end was cut by 3 bases, the J end by 0 bases, with 12 bases between. Germline-derived CDR1 and CDR2 are MNHNS and SASEGT. CDR3 length: 16 amino acids.

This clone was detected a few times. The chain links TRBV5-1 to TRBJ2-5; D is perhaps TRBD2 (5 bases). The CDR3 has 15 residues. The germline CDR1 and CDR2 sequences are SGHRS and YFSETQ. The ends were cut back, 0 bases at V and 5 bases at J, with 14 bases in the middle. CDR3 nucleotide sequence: TGCGCCAGCAGCTTGGCAGCCTTAAGGGAGGAGACCCAGTACTTC. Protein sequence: CASSLAALREETQYF.

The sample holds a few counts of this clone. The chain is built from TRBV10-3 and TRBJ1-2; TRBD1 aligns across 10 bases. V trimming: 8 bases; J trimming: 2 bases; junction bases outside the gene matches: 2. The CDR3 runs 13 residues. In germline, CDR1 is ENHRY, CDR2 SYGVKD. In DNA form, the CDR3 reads TGTGCCATCGGGGACAGGGGAAACTATGGCTACACCTTC. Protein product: CAIGDRGNYGYTF.

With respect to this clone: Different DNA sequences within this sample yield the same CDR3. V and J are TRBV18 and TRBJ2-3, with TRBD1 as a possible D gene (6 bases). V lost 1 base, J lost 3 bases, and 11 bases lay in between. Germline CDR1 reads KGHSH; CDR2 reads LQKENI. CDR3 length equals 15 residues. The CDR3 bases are TGTGCCAGCTCACCACAACAGGGTTCAACAGATACGCAGTATTTT. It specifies CASSPQQGSTDTQYF.

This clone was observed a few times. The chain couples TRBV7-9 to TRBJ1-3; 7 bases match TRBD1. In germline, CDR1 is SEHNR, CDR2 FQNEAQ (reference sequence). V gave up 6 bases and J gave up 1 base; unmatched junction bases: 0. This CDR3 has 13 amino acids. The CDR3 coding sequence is TGTGCCAGCAGGACAGGGTCTGGAAACACCATATATTTT. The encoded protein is CASRTGSGNTIYF.

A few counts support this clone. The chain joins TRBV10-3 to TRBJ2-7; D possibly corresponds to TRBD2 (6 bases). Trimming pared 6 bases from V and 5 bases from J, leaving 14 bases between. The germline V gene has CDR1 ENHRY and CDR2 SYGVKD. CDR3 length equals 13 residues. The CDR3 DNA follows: TGTGCCATCAGGGGGGACTCCCACAACGAGCAGTACTTC. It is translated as CAIRGDSHNEQYF.

This CDR3 is CAWSGQFFSNQPQHF. CDR3 in DNA: TGTGCCTGGAGTGGACAGTTCTTTAGCAATCAGCCCCAGCATTTT. The chain has TRBV30 and TRBJ1-5, with D perhaps matching TRBD1 (5 bases). Trimming stripped 1 base from V and 0 bases from J, with 10 bases between. This CDR3 region has 15 residues. Per the germline V gene, CDR1 is GTSNPN and CDR2 is SVGIG (reference sequence). Complete variable domain (other parts from reference TRBV30 and TRBJ1-5): SQTIHQWPATLVQPVGSPLSLECTVEGTSNPNLYWYRQAAGRGLQLLFYSVGIGQISSEVPQNLSASRPQDRQFILSSKKLLLSDSGFYLCAWSGQFFSNQPQHFGDGTRLSIL.

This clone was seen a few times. CDR3 sequence (DNA): TGTGCCAGCAGTGAGATAGCGGGAGGCCCCACAGATACGCAGTATTTT. Its protein is CASSEIAGGPTDTQYF. V usage is TRBV25-1 and J usage is TRBJ2-3; 10 bases align to TRBD2. CDR1 is MGHDK and CDR2 is SYGVNS in the germline V gene. The CDR3 totals 16 residues. V shed 3 bases, J shed 2 bases, and the junction held 5 bases outside the gene matches.

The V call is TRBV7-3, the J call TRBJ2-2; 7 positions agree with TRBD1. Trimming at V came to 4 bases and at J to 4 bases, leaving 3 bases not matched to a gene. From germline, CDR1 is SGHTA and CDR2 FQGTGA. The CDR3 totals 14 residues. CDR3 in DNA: TGTGCCAGCAGCTCGACAGGGACCACCGGGGAGCTGTTTTTT. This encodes CASSSTGTTGELFF. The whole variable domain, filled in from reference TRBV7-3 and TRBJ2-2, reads GAGVSQTPSNKVTEKGKYVELRCDPISGHTALYWYRQSLGQGPEFLIYFQGTGAADDSGLPNDRFFAVRPEGSVSTLKIQRTERGDSAVYLCASSSTGTTGELFFGEGSRLTVL.

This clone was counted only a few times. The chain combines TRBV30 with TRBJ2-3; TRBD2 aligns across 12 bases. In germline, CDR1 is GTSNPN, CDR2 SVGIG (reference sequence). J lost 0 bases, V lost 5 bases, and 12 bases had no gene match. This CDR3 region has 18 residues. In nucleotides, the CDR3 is TGTGCCTGGTGGACTAGCGGGATCACCCTAGCAAGCACAGATACGCAGTATTTT. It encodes CAWWTSGITLASTDTQYF.

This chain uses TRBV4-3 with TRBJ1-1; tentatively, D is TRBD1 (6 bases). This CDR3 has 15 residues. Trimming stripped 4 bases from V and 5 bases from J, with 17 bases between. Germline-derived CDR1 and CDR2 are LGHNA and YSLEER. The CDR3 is CASSPLGVGATEAFF. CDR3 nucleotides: TGCGCCAGCAGCCCCCTGGGGGTGGGGGCGACTGAAGCTTTCTTT.

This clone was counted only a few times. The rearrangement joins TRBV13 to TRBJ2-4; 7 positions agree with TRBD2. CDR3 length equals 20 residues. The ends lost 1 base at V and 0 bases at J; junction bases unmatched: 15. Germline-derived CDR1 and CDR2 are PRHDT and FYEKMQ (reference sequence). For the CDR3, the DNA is TGTGCCAGCAGCTTAGTCGGGCTAGCAGGCCGGGAGGTAGCCAAAAACATTCAGTACTTC. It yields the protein CASSLVGLAGREVAKNIQYF.

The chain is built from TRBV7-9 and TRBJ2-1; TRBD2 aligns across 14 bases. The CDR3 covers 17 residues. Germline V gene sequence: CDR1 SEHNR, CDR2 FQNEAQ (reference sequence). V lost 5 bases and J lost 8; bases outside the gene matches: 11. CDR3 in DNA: TGTGCCAGCAGCGGCAGACTAGCGGGAGGGCAAGGGGATGAGCAGTTCTTC. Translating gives CASSGRLAGGQGDEQFF.

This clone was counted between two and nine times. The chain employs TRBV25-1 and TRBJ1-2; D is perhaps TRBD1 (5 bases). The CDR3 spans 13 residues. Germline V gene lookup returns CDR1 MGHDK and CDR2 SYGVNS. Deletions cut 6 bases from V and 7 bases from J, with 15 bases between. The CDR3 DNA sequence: TGTGCCAGCAGGAACTCAGGGTATGGTGGCTACACCTTC. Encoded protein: CASRNSGYGGYTF.

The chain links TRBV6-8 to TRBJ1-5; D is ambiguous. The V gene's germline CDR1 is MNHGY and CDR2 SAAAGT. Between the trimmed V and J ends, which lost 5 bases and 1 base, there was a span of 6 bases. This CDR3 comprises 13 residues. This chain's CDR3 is CASSPLSNQPQHF. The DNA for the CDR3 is TGTGCCAGCAGTCCCCTGAGCAATCAGCCCCAGCATTTT.

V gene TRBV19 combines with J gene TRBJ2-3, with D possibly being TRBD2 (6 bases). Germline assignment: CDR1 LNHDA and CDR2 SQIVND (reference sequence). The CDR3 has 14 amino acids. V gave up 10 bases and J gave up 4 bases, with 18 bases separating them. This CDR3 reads CATQRTIGPDTQYF. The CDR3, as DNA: TGTGCCACCCAGCGGACTATCGGCCCAGATACGCAGTATTTT.

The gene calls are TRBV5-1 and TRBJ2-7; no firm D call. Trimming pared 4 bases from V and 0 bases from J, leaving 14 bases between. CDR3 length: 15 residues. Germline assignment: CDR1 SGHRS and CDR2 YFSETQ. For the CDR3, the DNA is TGCGCCAGCAGCGACCAGGCCGGCAGCTCCTACGAGCAGTACTTC. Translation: CASSDQAGSSYEQYF.

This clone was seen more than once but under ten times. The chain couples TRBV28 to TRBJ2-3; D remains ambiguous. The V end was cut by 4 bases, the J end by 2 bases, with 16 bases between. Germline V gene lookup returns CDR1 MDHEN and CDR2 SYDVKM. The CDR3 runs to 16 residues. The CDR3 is CASSSEAFQATDTQYF. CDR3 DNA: TGTGCCAGCAGTTCCGAAGCCTTTCAAGCCACAGATACGCAGTATTTT. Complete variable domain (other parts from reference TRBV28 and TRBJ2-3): DVKVTQSSRYLVKRTGEKVFLECVQDMDHENMFWYRQDPGLGLRLIYFSYDVKMKEKGDIPEGYSVSREKKERFSLILESASTNQTSMYLCASSSEAFQATDTQYFGPGTRLTVL.

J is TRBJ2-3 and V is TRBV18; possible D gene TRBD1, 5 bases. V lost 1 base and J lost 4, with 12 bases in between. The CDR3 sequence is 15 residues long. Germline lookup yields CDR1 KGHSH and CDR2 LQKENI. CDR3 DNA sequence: TGTGCCAGCTCACCACAAGGGGTGAGAGCAGATACGCAGTATTTT. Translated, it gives CASSPQGVRADTQYF.

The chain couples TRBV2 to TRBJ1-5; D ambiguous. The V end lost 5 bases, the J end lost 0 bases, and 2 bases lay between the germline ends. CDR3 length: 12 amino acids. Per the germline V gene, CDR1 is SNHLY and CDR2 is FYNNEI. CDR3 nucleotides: TGTGCCAGCAGTCGTAGCAATCAGCCCCAGCATTTT. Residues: CASSRSNQPQHF.

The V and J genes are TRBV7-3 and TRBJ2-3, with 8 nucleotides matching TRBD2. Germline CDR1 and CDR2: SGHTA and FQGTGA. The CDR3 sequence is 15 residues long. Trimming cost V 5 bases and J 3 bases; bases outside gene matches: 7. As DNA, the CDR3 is TGTGCCAGCAGCCCGATGGGACTAGGGACAGATACGCAGTATTTT. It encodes CASSPMGLGTDTQYF. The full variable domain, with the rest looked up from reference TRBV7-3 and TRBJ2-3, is GAGVSQTPSNKVTEKGKYVELRCDPISGHTALYWYRQSLGQGPEFLIYFQGTGAADDSGLPNDRFFAVRPEGSVSTLKIQRTERGDSAVYLCASSPMGLGTDTQYFGPGTRLTVL.

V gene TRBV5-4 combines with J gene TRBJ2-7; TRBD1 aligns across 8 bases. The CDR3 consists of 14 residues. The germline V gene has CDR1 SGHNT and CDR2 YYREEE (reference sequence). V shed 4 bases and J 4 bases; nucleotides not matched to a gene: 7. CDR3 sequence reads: CASSIGQGMYEQYV. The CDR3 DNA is TGTGCCAGCAGCATAGGACAGGGCATGTACGAGCAGTACGTC.

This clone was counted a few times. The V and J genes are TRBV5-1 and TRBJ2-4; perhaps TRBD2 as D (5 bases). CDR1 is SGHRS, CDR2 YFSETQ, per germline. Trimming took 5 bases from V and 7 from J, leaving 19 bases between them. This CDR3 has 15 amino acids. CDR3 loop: CASSEGSIGGNIQYF. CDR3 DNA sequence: TGCGCCAGCAGTGAAGGGAGTATTGGCGGGAACATTCAGTACTTC.

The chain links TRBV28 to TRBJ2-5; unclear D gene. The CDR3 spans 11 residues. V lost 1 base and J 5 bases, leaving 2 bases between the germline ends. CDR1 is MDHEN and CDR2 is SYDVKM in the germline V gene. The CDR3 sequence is CASSLSETQYF. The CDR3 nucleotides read TGTGCCAGCAGTTTATCGGAGACCCAGTACTTC. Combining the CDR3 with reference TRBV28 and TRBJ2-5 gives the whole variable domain DVKVTQSSRYLVKRTGEKVFLECVQDMDHENMFWYRQDPGLGLRLIYFSYDVKMKEKGDIPEGYSVSREKKERFSLILESASTNQTSMYLCASSLSETQYFGPGTRLLVL.

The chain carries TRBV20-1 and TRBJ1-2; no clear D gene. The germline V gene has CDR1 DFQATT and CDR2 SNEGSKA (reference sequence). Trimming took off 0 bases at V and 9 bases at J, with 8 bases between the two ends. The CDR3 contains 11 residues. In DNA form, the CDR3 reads TGCAGTGCTAGAGATGAACTCCGCTACACCTTC. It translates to CSARDELRYTF.

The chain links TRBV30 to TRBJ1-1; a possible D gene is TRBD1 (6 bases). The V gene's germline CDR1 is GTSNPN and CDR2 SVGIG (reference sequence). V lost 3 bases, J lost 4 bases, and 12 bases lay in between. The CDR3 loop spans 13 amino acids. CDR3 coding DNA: TGTGCCTGGAGGTGGGACACCCTCACTGAAGCTTTCTTT. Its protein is CAWRWDTLTEAFF.

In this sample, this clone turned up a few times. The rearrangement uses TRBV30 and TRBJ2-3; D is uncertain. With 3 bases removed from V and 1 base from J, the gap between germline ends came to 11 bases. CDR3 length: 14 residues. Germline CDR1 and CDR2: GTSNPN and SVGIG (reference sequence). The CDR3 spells CAWSHLIGTDTQYF. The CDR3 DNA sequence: TGTGCCTGGAGCCACCTCATAGGCACAGATACGCAGTATTTT.

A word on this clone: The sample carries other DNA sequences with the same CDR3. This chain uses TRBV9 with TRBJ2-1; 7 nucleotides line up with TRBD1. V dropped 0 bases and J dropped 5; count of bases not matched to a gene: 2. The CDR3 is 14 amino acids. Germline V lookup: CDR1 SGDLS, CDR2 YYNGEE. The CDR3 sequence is CASSVGQGNNEQFF. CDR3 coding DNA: TGTGCCAGCAGCGTAGGACAGGGAAACAATGAGCAGTTCTTC.

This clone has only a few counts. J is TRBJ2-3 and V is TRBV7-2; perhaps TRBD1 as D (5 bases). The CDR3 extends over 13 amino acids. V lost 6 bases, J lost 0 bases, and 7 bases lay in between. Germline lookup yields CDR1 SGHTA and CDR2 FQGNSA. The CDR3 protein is CASRTASTDTQYF. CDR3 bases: TGTGCCAGCAGGACAGCTAGCACAGATACGCAGTATTTT.

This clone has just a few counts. The CDR3 DNA is TGTGCCAGCAGCCCAGGGCCGGATACGCAGTATTTT. Translating gives CASSPGPDTQYF. V usage is TRBV6-6 and J usage is TRBJ2-3; the D gene is possibly TRBD1 (5 bases). The V gene lost 6 bases and the J gene lost 6 bases, with 10 bases spanning the gap. The V gene's germline CDR1 is MNHNY and CDR2 SVGAGI (reference sequence). CDR3 length: 12 amino acids.

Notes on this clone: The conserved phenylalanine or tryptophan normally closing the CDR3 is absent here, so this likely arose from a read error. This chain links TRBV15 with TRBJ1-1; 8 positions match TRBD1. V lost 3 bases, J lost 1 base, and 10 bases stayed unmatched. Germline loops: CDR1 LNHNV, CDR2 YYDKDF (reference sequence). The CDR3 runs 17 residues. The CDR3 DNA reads TGTGCCACCAGCAGCTCCGCGGTCCAGGGGGCGAACACTGAAGCTTTCCTT. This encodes CATSSSAVQGANTEAFL.